These 32 T cell receptor beta chains were all obtained from the same sample, sequenced in a study of T-cell memory formation after mild COVID-19. TCRdb re-derived calls from the 5' RACE reads in MiXCR, one entry per CDR3 protein. The sample lists tens of thousands of distinct CDR3 sequences, about 13% occurring once. Sample: PBMCs or a T cell subset sorted from them (not recorded which). Receptors originate from an adult woman who had mild COVID-19 (a few samples of this study predate the infection). Cell type and time point are not known.

The rearrangement joins TRBV3-1 to TRBJ2-1; the D call may be TRBD1 or TRBD2 (6 bases each). CDR3 length equals 15 residues. V gave up 4 bases and J gave up 7 bases, with 17 bases separating them. Looked up from germline, CDR1 is LGHDT and CDR2 is YNNKEL (reference sequence). CDR3 coding DNA: TGTGCCAGCAGCCTCGGGGGTAGGGGGAGGAATGAGCAGTTCTTC. Translating it yields CASSLGGRGRNEQFF.

This chain links TRBV20-1 with TRBJ2-7; D may match TRBD1 or TRBD2 (5 bases each). The CDR3 runs to 15 residues. V lost 2 bases, J lost 4 bases, and 18 bases lay in between. Germline V gene lookup returns CDR1 DFQATT and CDR2 SNEGSKA (reference sequence). CDR3 region: CSARTGTEAFYEQYF. CDR3 nucleotide sequence: TGCAGTGCTAGAACCGGGACGGAGGCCTTTTACGAGCAGTACTTC.

The chain carries TRBV7-9 and TRBJ2-6; D remains ambiguous. From germline, CDR1 is SEHNR and CDR2 FQNEAQ (reference sequence). The V gene lost 5 bases and the J gene lost 0 bases, with 5 bases spanning the gap. The CDR3 loop spans 14 amino acids. The CDR3 coding sequence is TGTGCCAGCAGCCCTAACTCTGGGGCCAACGTCCTGACTTTC. Encoded protein: CASSPNSGANVLTF.

V and J are TRBV4-1 and TRBJ2-5; the match to TRBD2 covers 9 bases. V shed 6 bases and J 5 bases; nucleotides not matched to a gene: 10. Germline loops: CDR1 MGHRA, CDR2 YSYEKL. The CDR3 is 15 amino acids. The DNA for the CDR3 is TGCGCCAGCAGGCTAGCGGGGTCGCAAACGGAGACCCAGTACTTC. Encoded protein: CASRLAGSQTETQYF.

This clonotype was observed a few times. The chain carries TRBV5-4 and TRBJ2-7; weak D call: TRBD2 (5 bases). This CDR3 contains 13 residues. Looked up from germline, CDR1 is SGHNT and CDR2 is YYREEE (reference sequence). Trimming shortened V by 1 base and J by 3 bases, and 8 bases separated the two germline ends. CDR3 amino acids: CASSLYGVYEQYF. The CDR3 DNA reads TGTGCCAGCAGCTTGTACGGGGTCTACGAGCAGTACTTC.

This clonotype was observed a handful of times. The chain has TRBV7-9 and TRBJ1-4; TRBD1 agrees at 9 bases. The germline gives CDR1 SEHNR, CDR2 FQNEAQ (reference sequence). Trimming at V came to 3 bases and at J to 2 bases, leaving 1 base not matched to a gene. The CDR3 consists of 15 residues. The CDR3 nucleotides are TGTGCCAGCAGCTTTACAGGGGGCACTAATGAAAAACTGTTTTTT. As protein: CASSFTGGTNEKLFF.

V usage is TRBV19 and J usage is TRBJ1-1; D gene uncertain. Trimming cost V 6 bases and J 5 bases, with 13 bases left between them. CDR3 length: 13 amino acids. Per germline, CDR1 LNHDA and CDR2 SQIVND (reference sequence). DNA for the CDR3: TGTGCCAGTAGCGGGGATCTGAGGACTGAAGCTTTCTTT. Its protein product is CASSGDLRTEAFF.

The chain employs TRBV7-8 and TRBJ1-5; D is possibly TRBD1 (5 bases). Deletions cut 5 bases from V and 2 bases from J, with 16 bases between. The CDR3 sequence is 16 residues long. Germline CDR1 and CDR2: SGHVS and FQNEAQ. Here the CDR3 reads CASSQGRVFGNQPQHF. The CDR3 coding sequence is TGTGCCAGCAGCCAGGGCAGAGTATTCGGCAATCAGCCCCAGCATTTT.

The chain carries TRBV3-1 and TRBJ2-7; 14 bases are a match to TRBD2. This CDR3 is built from 17 residues. Losses at the gene ends were 4 bases for V and 1 base for J; bases not matched to a gene: 6. Germline values: CDR1 LGHDT, CDR2 YNNKEL (reference sequence). The CDR3 region has the DNA TGTGCCAGCAGCCCCGCGGGACTAGCGGGGGTATCCTACGAGCAGTACTTC. Amino acid sequence: CASSPAGLAGVSYEQYF.

The chain employs TRBV3-1 and TRBJ2-3; possibly TRBD2 for D (6 bases). The germline V gene has CDR1 LGHDT and CDR2 YNNKEL (reference sequence). The CDR3 loop spans 15 amino acids. V shed 6 bases and J shed 5 bases, with 18 bases lying between them. CDR3 protein: CASRSGGAGKDTQYF. The CDR3 DNA sequence: TGTGCCAGCAGATCCGGTGGCGCGGGGAAAGATACGCAGTATTTT.

This chain links TRBV7-8 with TRBJ2-7, with 9 bases fitting TRBD2. CDR1 is SGHVS, CDR2 FQNEAQ, per germline. With V trimmed by 1 base and J by 0 bases, 7 bases remained unmatched. The CDR3 covers 17 residues. The CDR3 is CASSLEPSGEISYEQYF. As DNA, the CDR3 is TGTGCCAGCAGCTTAGAGCCTAGCGGGGAAATCTCCTACGAGCAGTACTTC.

The chain uses TRBV5-1 and TRBJ2-7, with 8 bases lining up with TRBD1. V was clipped by 4 bases and J by 5 bases; unmatched bases: 8. The CDR3 consists of 14 residues. Looked up from germline, CDR1 is SGHRS and CDR2 is YFSETQ. The CDR3 protein is CASSLGQGPHEQYF. DNA for the CDR3: TGCGCCAGCAGCCTCGGACAGGGCCCCCACGAGCAGTACTTC.

This clonotype was picked up a small number of times. The J gene is TRBJ2-1, the V gene TRBV15; D may be TRBD1 or TRBD2 (7 bases each). Germline V gene sequence: CDR1 LNHNV, CDR2 YYDKDF (reference sequence). V gave up 0 bases and J gave up 8 bases, with 20 bases separating them. This CDR3 region has 17 residues. The CDR3 nucleotides read TGTGCCACCAGCAGAGAACCCCGGGAGGAGGGGGCGGATGAGCAGTTCTTC. It yields the protein CATSREPREEGADEQFF.

This clonotype was detected only a few times. V and J are TRBV27 and TRBJ2-7; D perhaps matches TRBD2 (5 bases). The CDR3 has 16 amino acids. Germline CDR1 and CDR2: MNHEY and SMNVEV (reference sequence). Trimming took off 2 bases at V and 2 bases at J, with 16 bases between the two ends. In nucleotides, the CDR3 is TGTGCCAGCAGTTTAGAAGGGAGTCCAGCGGCCTACGAGCAGTACTTC. Protein product: CASSLEGSPAAYEQYF.

The sample holds many counts of this clonotype. V gene TRBV15 combines with J gene TRBJ2-7; 9 bases line up with TRBD2. The CDR3 spans 15 residues. CDR1 is LNHNV and CDR2 is YYDKDF in the germline V gene (reference sequence). The V gene end was trimmed by 1 base and the J gene end by 5 bases; junction bases not matched to a gene: 6. CDR3 sequence: CATSRVAGEAHEQYF. The DNA for the CDR3 is TGTGCCACCAGCAGAGTAGCGGGGGAGGCACACGAGCAGTACTTC.

This clonotype showed up just a few times. The rearrangement uses TRBV19 and TRBJ2-5; D is unclear. Germline V gene lookup returns CDR1 LNHDA and CDR2 SQIVND (reference sequence). The CDR3 is 16 amino acids. V shed 5 bases and J shed 5 bases, with 21 bases lying between them. The CDR3 spells CASSRIRQDRAETQYF. CDR3 DNA sequence: TGTGCCAGTAGTCGCATACGCCAGGATAGAGCGGAGACCCAGTACTTC.

The V and J genes are TRBV12-3 or TRBV12-4 and TRBJ2-7; D not resolved. V lost 7 bases and J 4 bases, leaving 5 bases between the germline ends. CDR3 size: 10 residues. Written as DNA, the CDR3 is TGTGCCAGCACGTTGTACGAGCAGTACTTC. Its translation: CASTLYEQYF.

Only a few counts were recorded for this clonotype. The chain is built from TRBV6-4 and TRBJ1-5; D is unresolved. Deletions cut 3 bases from V and 0 bases from J, with 9 bases between. Per the germline V gene, CDR1 is MRHNA and CDR2 is SNTAGT. The CDR3 spans 15 residues. CDR3: CASSEDGYSNQPQHF. CDR3 DNA sequence: TGTGCCAGCAGTGAGGACGGGTATAGCAATCAGCCCCAGCATTTT.

The rearrangement links TRBV6-5 to TRBJ2-6, with 13 positions matching TRBD2. Germline lookup yields CDR1 MNHEY and CDR2 SVGAGI. Losses at the gene ends were 0 bases for V and 1 base for J; bases not matched to a gene: 12. The CDR3 covers 22 residues. The CDR3 DNA follows: TGTGCCAGCAGTTACTCCCTCTTACTAGCGGGGGGGCCTATATCTGGGGCCAACGTCCTGACTTTC. It encodes CASSYSLLLAGGPISGANVLTF.

This clonotype was observed a handful of times. This chain uses TRBV20-1 with TRBJ1-1; D is ambiguous. Germline V lookup: CDR1 DFQATT, CDR2 SNEGSKA (reference sequence). V was shortened by 8 bases and J by 0 bases, with 13 bases between the two germline ends. The CDR3 spans 13 residues. The CDR3 DNA reads as TGCAGTTACTCAGCCCTTCTGAACACTGAAGCTTTCTTT. Encoded protein: CSYSALLNTEAFF.

This clonotype has at least ten counts. The chain recombines TRBV5-5 with TRBJ2-2; D is perhaps TRBD2 (5 bases). The CDR3 totals 14 residues. V lost 3 bases, J lost 5 bases, and 11 bases lay in between. Germline loops: CDR1 SGHKS, CDR2 YYEKEE (reference sequence). CDR3 protein: CASSSAAGTGELFF. Written as DNA, the CDR3 is TGTGCCAGCAGCTCCGCTGCGGGTACCGGGGAGCTGTTTTTT.

This rearrangement joins TRBV29-1 to TRBJ2-1, with unresolved D. Trimming pared 3 bases from V and 7 bases from J, leaving 7 bases between. This CDR3 has 11 residues. CDR1 and CDR2 from the germline V gene are SQVTM and ANQGSEA. The CDR3 region is CSVEKENEQFF. CDR3 bases: TGCAGCGTTGAGAAGGAGAATGAGCAGTTCTTC.

J is TRBJ1-2 and V is TRBV20-1, with D unresolved. The ends were cut back, 2 bases at V and 2 bases at J, with 9 bases in the middle. The CDR3 loop spans 13 amino acids. Germline V gene sequence: CDR1 DFQATT, CDR2 SNEGSKA (reference sequence). CDR3 sequence reads: CSARRGMNYGYTF. The CDR3 DNA is TGCAGTGCTAGACGAGGAATGAACTATGGCTACACCTTC.

The rearrangement links TRBV20-1 to TRBJ2-4, with 9 bases identical to TRBD1. The germline gives CDR1 DFQATT, CDR2 SNEGSKA (reference sequence). V was clipped by 5 bases and J by 1 base; unmatched bases: 15. The CDR3 is 18 amino acids. The CDR3 nucleotides are TGCAGTGCTGACGGACAGGGGATTAATTTAGGGGCCAAAAACATTCAGTACTTC. Translating it yields CSADGQGINLGAKNIQYF.

This clonotype was picked up a small number of times. The J gene is TRBJ2-1, the V gene TRBV6-5, with D uncertain. The CDR3 totals 12 residues. Germline CDR1 and CDR2: MNHEY and SVGAGI. V was shortened by 0 bases and J by 3 bases, with 0 bases between the two germline ends. CDR3 residues: CASSYSYNEQFF. CDR3 nucleotide sequence: TGTGCCAGCAGTTACTCCTACAATGAGCAGTTCTTC.

This clonotype has only a few counts. V gene TRBV20-1 combines with J gene TRBJ2-7; the D call may be TRBD1 or TRBD2 (5 bases each). The CDR3 has 14 amino acids. V was clipped by 2 bases and J by 2 bases, with 13 bases between them. Germline V lookup: CDR1 DFQATT, CDR2 SNEGSKA (reference sequence). CDR3: CSARPRDLPYEQYF. DNA for the CDR3: TGCAGTGCTAGACCCCGGGACCTCCCCTACGAGCAGTACTTC.

The chain couples TRBV20-1 to TRBJ2-1; 7 nucleotides match TRBD2. V was clipped by 2 bases and J by 7 bases; unmatched bases: 8. Germline CDR1 DFQATT, CDR2 SNEGSKA (reference sequence). CDR3 length equals 14 residues. The CDR3: CSARLADPWNEQFF. In nucleotides, the CDR3 is TGCAGTGCTAGACTAGCGGATCCGTGGAATGAGCAGTTCTTC.

This clonotype was detected only a few times. The chain has TRBV19 and TRBJ2-3, with D perhaps matching TRBD2 (5 bases). Germline-derived CDR1 and CDR2 are LNHDA and SQIVND (reference sequence). Trimming cost V 6 bases and J 4 bases, with 17 bases left between them. The CDR3 loop spans 15 amino acids. The CDR3 protein is CASSAPDLGADTQYF. The CDR3 DNA follows: TGTGCCAGTAGCGCCCCGGACTTGGGCGCAGATACGCAGTATTTT.

V is TRBV4-1 and J is TRBJ2-1; D is ambiguous. V was trimmed by 1 base and J by 2 bases, leaving 12 bases between them. The CDR3 has 16 residues. The V gene's germline CDR1 is MGHRA and CDR2 YSYEKL. CDR3 residues: CASSQVPRETYNEQFF. DNA for the CDR3: TGCGCCAGCAGCCAAGTCCCTCGAGAGACCTACAATGAGCAGTTCTTC.

This clonotype was detected a few times. This chain connects TRBV4-1 to TRBJ2-7, with 7 bases lining up with TRBD2. Germline V gives CDR1 MGHRA, CDR2 YSYEKL. V dropped 4 bases and J dropped 7; count of bases not matched to a gene: 7. The CDR3 is 13 amino acids. The DNA for the CDR3 is TGCGCCAGCAGCCTCTTCCTCGGGGGGGAGCAGTACTTC. Its translation: CASSLFLGGEQYF.

This chain uses TRBV20-1 with TRBJ2-7, with TRBD1 matching over 7 bases. The CDR3 totals 17 residues. CDR1 is DFQATT and CDR2 is SNEGSKA in the germline V gene (reference sequence). Unmatched junction bases numbered 16, after V lost 5 bases and J lost 0 bases. The CDR3 nucleotides are TGCAGTGCTTCCCCCCTAACAGGGGCCTTGTTCTCCTACGAGCAGTACTTC. This encodes CSASPLTGALFSYEQYF.

This clonotype showed up many times. This chain uses TRBV12-3 or TRBV12-4 with TRBJ2-7; D is unclear. The CDR3 spans 14 residues. Trimming stripped 6 bases from V and 0 bases from J, with 12 bases between. The CDR3 loop reads CASSYGVSSYEQYF. Here the CDR3 DNA reads TGTGCCAGCAGCTATGGCGTCAGCTCCTACGAGCAGTACTTC.